Listed below are T cell receptor beta chains from one sample, sequenced in a study of OX40 agonist ivuxolimab in advanced cancers. Data came from immunoSEQ multiplex PCR; TCRdb stores just in-frame clones and leaves some out. Of 42,000 or so clones in the sample, approximately 90% were seen once. The material was CD4+ or CD8+ T cells sorted from blood, obtained in a trial of the OX40 agonist ivuxolimab. These TCRs come from an adult with an advanced solid tumor such as melanoma, head and neck, liver or kidney cancer. Each CDR3 is given with its conserved first and last residue. D genes are given only for firm matches.

>TRBJ2-7|-|TRBV7-2
CASSPGTVPYEQYF
>TRBJ1-4|-|TRBV28
CASSLPHRVGEKLFF
>TRBJ2-1|TRBD2|TRBV28
CASSFVSASGRGNEQFF
>TRBJ1-5|TRBD1|TRBV28
CATTRGWNQPQHF
>TRBJ1-1|-|TRBV30
CAWSLRVNTEAFF
>TRBJ2-5|TRBD1|TRBV7-3
CASSTNRGETQYF
>TRBJ2-2|TRBD2|TRBV7-2
CASSPNSLAGGSTGELFF
>TRBJ1-5|-|TRBV28
CASSFISNQPQHF
>TRBJ2-5|-|TRBV19
CASSIAGKQETQYF
>TRBJ2-3|-|TRBV29-1
CSVVSREPPSTDTQYF
>TRBJ1-4|-|TRBV28
CASSRIRGEKLFF
>TRBJ2-3|-|TRBV10-3
CAISELGGFTDTQYF
>TRBJ1-2|-|TRBV9
CASSVEMGQSNGYTF
>TRBJ2-1|TRBD2|TRBV7-8
CASSKSTGLAGGGYEQFF
>TRBJ1-1|-|TRBV2
CASRKGTGVNTEAFF
>TRBJ1-5|-|TRBV11-2
CASSLATGGVNQPQHF
>TRBJ1-2|-|TRBV5-4
CASSLGSGTDYGYTF
>TRBJ2-3|TRBD2|TRBV11-2
CASSSWTSSTDTQYF
>TRBJ2-7|TRBD2|TRBV29-1
CSVQHRGGSYEQYF
>TRBJ1-1|-|TRBV7-9
CASSLVTGGRRDTEAFF
>TRBJ2-3|TRBD2|TRBV2
CASSERGVGTDTQYF
>TRBJ1-1|-|TRBV14
CASSQGDTLSEAFF
>TRBJ1-1|-|TRBV7-8
CASTNRRNTEAFF
>TRBJ2-2|TRBD1|TRBV11-2
CASSYDRGHTGELFF
>TRBJ1-4|TRBD1|TRBV28
CASSLAGQGARKLFF
>TRBJ1-2|-|TRBV9
CASSLDRTNYGYTF
>TRBJ2-1|TRBD2|TRBV12-5
CASGSGLAGDEQFF
>TRBJ1-1|-|TRBV5-4
CASSLGGISPEAFF
>TRBJ1-1|-|TRBV2
CASSENPNTEAFF
>TRBJ2-5|-|TRBV7-9
CASSLFSKEETQYF
>TRBJ1-2|-|TRBV6-5
CASKSPGEHGYTF
>TRBJ2-5|-|TRBV19
CASSQARDQETQYF
>TRBJ2-3|-|TRBV5-1
CASSLGGALSADTQYF
>TRBJ1-2|-|TRBV27
CASSLTGTGYTF
>TRBJ2-2|-|TRBV7-8
CASSPWPGELFF
>TRBJ2-3|-|TRBV7-3
CASSPNRRGSGRDPLTDTQYF
>TRBJ2-1|TRBD2|TRBV10-3
CAISEKLAGGGNNEQFF
>TRBJ1-6|-|TRBV6-6
CASSLGQNNSPLHF
>TRBJ2-7|-|TRBV5-4
CASSSAYEQYF
>TRBJ1-2|-|TRBV30
CAWSVQGLWGYTF
>TRBJ1-5|-|TRBV18
CASSPGSPNQPQHF
>TRBJ2-7|TRBD2|TRBV7-2
CASSFSGGATYEQYF